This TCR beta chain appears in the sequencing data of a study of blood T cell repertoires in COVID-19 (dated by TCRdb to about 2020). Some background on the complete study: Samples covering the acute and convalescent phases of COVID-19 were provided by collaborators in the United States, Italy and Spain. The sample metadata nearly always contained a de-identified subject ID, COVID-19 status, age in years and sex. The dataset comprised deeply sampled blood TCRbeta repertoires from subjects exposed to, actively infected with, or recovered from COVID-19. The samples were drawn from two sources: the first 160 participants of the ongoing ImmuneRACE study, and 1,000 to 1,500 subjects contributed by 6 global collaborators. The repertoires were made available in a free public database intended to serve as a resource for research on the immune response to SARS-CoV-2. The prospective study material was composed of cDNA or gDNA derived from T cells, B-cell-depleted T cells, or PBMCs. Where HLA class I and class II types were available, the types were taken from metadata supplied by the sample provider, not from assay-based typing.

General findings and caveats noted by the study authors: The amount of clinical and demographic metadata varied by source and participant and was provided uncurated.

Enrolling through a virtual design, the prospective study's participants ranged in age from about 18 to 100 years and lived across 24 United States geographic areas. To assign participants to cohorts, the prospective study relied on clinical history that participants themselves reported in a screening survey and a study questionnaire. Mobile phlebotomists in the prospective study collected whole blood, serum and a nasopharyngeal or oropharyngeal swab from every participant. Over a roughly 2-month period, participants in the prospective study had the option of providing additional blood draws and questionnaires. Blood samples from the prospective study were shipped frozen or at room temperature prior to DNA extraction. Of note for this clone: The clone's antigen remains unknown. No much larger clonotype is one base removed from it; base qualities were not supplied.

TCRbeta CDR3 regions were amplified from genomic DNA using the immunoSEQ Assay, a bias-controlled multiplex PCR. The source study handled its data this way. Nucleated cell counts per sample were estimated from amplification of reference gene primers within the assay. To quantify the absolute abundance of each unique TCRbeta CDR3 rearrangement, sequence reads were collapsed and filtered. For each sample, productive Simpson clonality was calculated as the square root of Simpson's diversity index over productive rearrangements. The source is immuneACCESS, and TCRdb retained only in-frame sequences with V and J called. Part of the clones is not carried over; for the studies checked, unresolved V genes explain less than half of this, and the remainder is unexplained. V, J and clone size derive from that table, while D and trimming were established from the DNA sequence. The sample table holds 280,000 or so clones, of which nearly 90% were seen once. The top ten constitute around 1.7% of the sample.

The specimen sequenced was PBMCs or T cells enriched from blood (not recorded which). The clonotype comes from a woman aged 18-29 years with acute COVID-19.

The sequence in DNA is TGTGCCACCAGCAGAGTAGGACAGGGGGCTTCACCCCTCCACTTT. The resulting protein is CATSRVGQGASPLHF. This receptor chain uses TRBV15 and TRBJ1-6, with 11 junctional bases fitting TRBD1. CDR1 and CDR2, looked up from the germline V gene (reference sequence), are LNHNV and YYDKDF. Trimming takes 1 base off V and 9 bases off J; junction bases not matched to a gene: 2. The CDR3, from cysteine to phenylalanine, totals 15 residues. Left in the record is the CDR3 DNA by itself, 45 bases read in frame from the first base.